This T cell receptor beta chain was identified in a study of control samples from healthy donors and cancer patients. Losses at the gene ends were 1 base for V and 11 bases for J; bases not matched to a gene: 7. This CDR3 region has 13 residues. CDR1 is SGHTA and CDR2 is FQGTGA in the germline V gene. The repertoire was sequenced with immunoSEQ multiplex PCR; TCRdb's copy has only in-frame clones and lacks some. The sample has about 170,000 clones; approximately 90% are singletons. The sequence was collected from a man aged 25 to 40 in good health. The specimen was blood. This chain connects TRBV7-3 to TRBJ1-1, with 7 bases lining up with TRBD1. The CDR3 DNA reads TGTGCCAGCAGCTTAATGGAGGGGGCGCGGGCTTTCTTT. It encodes CASSLMEGARAFF.